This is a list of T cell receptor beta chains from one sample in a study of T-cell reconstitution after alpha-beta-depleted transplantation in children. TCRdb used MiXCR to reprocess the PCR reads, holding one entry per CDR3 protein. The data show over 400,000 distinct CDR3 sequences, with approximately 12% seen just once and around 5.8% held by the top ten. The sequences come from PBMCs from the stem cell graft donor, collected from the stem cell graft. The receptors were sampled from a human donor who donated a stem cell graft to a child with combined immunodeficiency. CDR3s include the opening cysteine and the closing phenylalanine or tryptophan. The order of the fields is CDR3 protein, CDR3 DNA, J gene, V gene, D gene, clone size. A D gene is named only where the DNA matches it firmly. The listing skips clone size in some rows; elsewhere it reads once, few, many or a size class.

CDR3 protein: CASSMLQEHNGELFF
CDR3 DNA: TGTGCCAGTAGTATGTTACAGGAGCACAACGGGGAGCTGTTTTTT
J gene: TRBJ2-2
V gene: TRBV19
D gene: NA
clone size: once

CDR3 protein: CASSQQPQREYEQYF
CDR3 DNA: TGCGCCAGCAGCCAACAGCCCCAGCGGGAGTACGAGCAGTACTTC
J gene: TRBJ2-7
V gene: TRBV4-3
D gene: TRBD2
clone size: many

CDR3 protein: CSVEWEGSIQYF
CDR3 DNA: TGCAGCGTTGAATGGGAGGGGAGCATTCAGTACTTC
J gene: TRBJ2-4
V gene: TRBV29-1
D gene: TRBD2
clone size: many

CDR3 protein: CASSSRRIGGTEAFF
CDR3 DNA: TGTGCCAGCAGCTCTCGACGGATTGGGGGCACTGAAGCTTTCTTT
J gene: TRBJ1-1
V gene: TRBV7-2
D gene: NA
clone size: NA

CDR3 protein: CASSQEVRVENTIYF
CDR3 DNA: TGTGCCAGCAGCCAAGAGGTCCGGGTTGAAAACACCATATATTTT
J gene: TRBJ1-3
V gene: TRBV4-2
D gene: NA
clone size: many

CDR3 protein: CASSAGGLETQYF
CDR3 DNA: TGTGCCAGCAGCGCGGGTGGGTTGGAGACCCAGTACTTC
J gene: TRBJ2-5
V gene: TRBV5-6
D gene: NA
clone size: NA

CDR3 protein: CSGRGPHYGYTF
CDR3 DNA: TGCAGTGGAAGAGGGCCTCACTATGGCTACACCTTC
J gene: TRBJ1-2
V gene: TRBV20-1
D gene: NA
clone size: NA

CDR3 protein: CASTDREKYF
CDR3 DNA: TGTGCCAGTACCGACAGGGAAAAGTACTTC
J gene: TRBJ2-7
V gene: TRBV2
D gene: TRBD1
clone size: NA

CDR3 protein: CASSSTGSYGGTEAFF
CDR3 DNA: TGTGCCAGCAGTTCCACCGGATCCTATGGGGGCACTGAAGCTTTCTTT
J gene: TRBJ1-1
V gene: TRBV12-3/TRBV12-4
D gene: NA
clone size: many

CDR3 protein: CATSKLADYDQFF
CDR3 DNA: TGTGCCACCAGCAAACTAGCGGACTATGACCAGTTCTTC
J gene: TRBJ2-1
V gene: TRBV15
D gene: TRBD2
clone size: many

CDR3 protein: CASSLPGTPEETQYF
CDR3 DNA: TGTGCCAGCAGCTTACCCGGGACACCCGAAGAGACCCAGTACTTC
J gene: TRBJ2-5
V gene: TRBV5-5
D gene: NA
clone size: many

CDR3 protein: CASSRQRAYEQYF
CDR3 DNA: TGTGCCAGCAGTAGACAGCGGGCCTACGAGCAGTACTTC
J gene: TRBJ2-7
V gene: TRBV6-1
D gene: NA
clone size: few

CDR3 protein: CASSFPGDPQETQYF
CDR3 DNA: TGTGCCAGCAGTTTTCCCGGGGACCCCCAAGAGACCCAGTACTTC
J gene: TRBJ2-5
V gene: TRBV12-3/TRBV12-4
D gene: NA
clone size: few

CDR3 protein: CASSPGTPREQYF
CDR3 DNA: TGTGCCAGCAGCCCAGGGACTCCGCGCGAGCAGTACTTC
J gene: TRBJ2-7
V gene: TRBV6-2/TRBV6-3
D gene: NA
clone size: few

CDR3 protein: CASSLGGPGSYEQYF
CDR3 DNA: TGCGCCAGCTCGCTGGGGGGCCCGGGCTCCTACGAGCAGTACTTC
J gene: TRBJ2-7
V gene: TRBV5-1
D gene: NA
clone size: NA

CDR3 protein: CAIGSEYGDTQYF
CDR3 DNA: TGTGCCATCGGTAGCGAGTATGGAGATACGCAGTATTTT
J gene: TRBJ2-3
V gene: TRBV10-3
D gene: NA
clone size: few

CDR3 protein: CASSGRTSGSTNEQFF
CDR3 DNA: TGCGCCAGCAGCGGGCGGACTAGCGGGAGCACGAATGAGCAGTTCTTC
J gene: TRBJ2-1
V gene: TRBV5-1
D gene: TRBD2
clone size: NA

CDR3 protein: CASRTDSWESYNEQFF
CDR3 DNA: TGTGCCAGCAGGACCGACAGTTGGGAGTCCTACAATGAGCAGTTCTTC
J gene: TRBJ2-1
V gene: TRBV12-3/TRBV12-4
D gene: NA
clone size: many

CDR3 protein: CASSPRTGGGNTIYF
CDR3 DNA: TGTGCCAGCAGCCCCAGGACAGGGGGCGGGAACACCATATATTTT
J gene: TRBJ1-3
V gene: TRBV9
D gene: TRBD1
clone size: many

CDR3 protein: CASSLATGGDTEAFF
CDR3 DNA: TGCGCCAGCAGCTTGGCTACGGGGGGAGACACTGAAGCTTTCTTT
J gene: TRBJ1-1
V gene: TRBV5-1
D gene: NA
clone size: few

CDR3 protein: CASTIRDRATDTQYF
CDR3 DNA: TGTGCCAGCACCATAAGGGACAGGGCCACAGATACGCAGTATTTT
J gene: TRBJ2-3
V gene: TRBV21-1
D gene: NA
clone size: many

CDR3 protein: CASSQDWAGGQETQYF
CDR3 DNA: TGTGCCAGCAGCCAAGATTGGGCGGGGGGCCAAGAGACCCAGTACTTC
J gene: TRBJ2-5
V gene: TRBV3-1
D gene: TRBD2
clone size: few

CDR3 protein: CASGTIYNEQFF
CDR3 DNA: TGTGCCAGCGGGACCATTTACAATGAGCAGTTCTTC
J gene: TRBJ2-1
V gene: TRBV7-2
D gene: NA
clone size: few

CDR3 protein: CASSPRLAGGLTDTQYF
CDR3 DNA: TGCGCCAGCAGCCCACGACTAGCGGGGGGACTAACAGATACGCAGTATTTT
J gene: TRBJ2-3
V gene: TRBV5-1
D gene: TRBD2
clone size: NA

CDR3 protein: CASSVPGLAGGFTDTQYF
CDR3 DNA: TGTGCCAGCAGCGTTCCGGGACTAGCGGGGGGATTCACAGATACGCAGTATTTT
J gene: TRBJ2-3
V gene: TRBV9
D gene: TRBD2
clone size: NA

CDR3 protein: CASSQDFRDIDGYTF
CDR3 DNA: TGCGCCAGCAGCCAAGATTTCCGGGACATCGATGGCTACACCTTC
J gene: TRBJ1-2
V gene: TRBV4-3
D gene: NA
clone size: NA

CDR3 protein: CASSSDLNQPQHF
CDR3 DNA: TGTGCCAGCAGTTCCGACCTCAATCAGCCCCAGCATTTT
J gene: TRBJ1-5
V gene: TRBV27
D gene: NA
clone size: few

CDR3 protein: CASSFLTSGYYEQYF
CDR3 DNA: TGTGCCAGCAGCTTCCTGACTAGCGGCTACTACGAGCAGTACTTC
J gene: TRBJ2-7
V gene: TRBV7-2
D gene: TRBD2
clone size: few

CDR3 protein: CASSFQGGNYGYTF
CDR3 DNA: TGTGCCAGCAGTTTTCAGGGCGGCAACTATGGCTACACCTTC
J gene: TRBJ1-2
V gene: TRBV27
D gene: NA
clone size: NA

CDR3 protein: CSATSGGATDTQYF
CDR3 DNA: TGCAGTGCAACTAGCGGGGGGGCCACAGATACGCAGTATTTT
J gene: TRBJ2-3
V gene: TRBV20-1
D gene: TRBD2
clone size: few

CDR3 protein: CASSLSGRGPDTQYF
CDR3 DNA: TGCGCCAGCAGCTTATCCGGCAGGGGCCCAGATACGCAGTATTTT
J gene: TRBJ2-3
V gene: TRBV5-1
D gene: NA
clone size: few

CDR3 protein: CASSLGNRQDKRKAKNIQYF
CDR3 DNA: TGTGCCAGCAGCCTGGGGAATCGACAGGACAAGAGGAAAGCCAAAAACATTCAGTACTTC
J gene: TRBJ2-4
V gene: TRBV6-2/TRBV6-3
D gene: NA
clone size: few

CDR3 protein: CASSRFGASSPPDTQYF
CDR3 DNA: TGTGCCAGCAGTCGATTCGGGGCTTCCTCACCCCCAGATACGCAGTATTTT
J gene: TRBJ2-3
V gene: TRBV7-2
D gene: NA
clone size: NA

CDR3 protein: CASSYTGVDEQFF
CDR3 DNA: TGTGCCAGCAGTTACACAGGGGTGGACGAGCAGTTCTTC
J gene: TRBJ2-1
V gene: TRBV11-3
D gene: TRBD1
clone size: NA

CDR3 protein: CASRRVYSGNTIYF
CDR3 DNA: TGTGCCAGCAGGCGGGTCTACTCTGGAAACACCATATATTTT
J gene: TRBJ1-3
V gene: TRBV12-3/TRBV12-4
D gene: NA
clone size: few

CDR3 protein: CASSHQVDYYGYTF
CDR3 DNA: TGTGCCAGCAGCCATCAGGTCGACTACTATGGCTACACCTTC
J gene: TRBJ1-2
V gene: TRBV14
D gene: NA
clone size: few

CDR3 protein: CASSAPSCRVLVEQYF
CDR3 DNA: TGTGCCAGCAGCGCTCCCTCTTGCAGGGTCCTCGTCGAGCAGTACTTC
J gene: TRBJ2-7
V gene: TRBV9
D gene: NA
clone size: few

CDR3 protein: CASSDKRTGGSGGYTF
CDR3 DNA: TGTGCCAGCAGCGACAAAAGGACAGGGGGCAGTGGAGGCTACACCTTC
J gene: TRBJ1-2
V gene: TRBV7-8
D gene: TRBD1
clone size: NA

CDR3 protein: CSARDQAGRGYGGYTF
CDR3 DNA: TGCAGTGCTAGAGATCAAGCCGGCAGGGGCTATGGTGGCTACACCTTC
J gene: TRBJ1-2
V gene: TRBV20-1
D gene: NA
clone size: NA

CDR3 protein: CASSFDRGGNEQFF
CDR3 DNA: TGTGCCAGCAGCTTCGACAGGGGTGGAAATGAGCAGTTCTTC
J gene: TRBJ2-1
V gene: TRBV11-2
D gene: TRBD1
clone size: NA

CDR3 protein: CASSYSGTYEQYF
CDR3 DNA: TGTGCCAGCAGTTACTCGGGTACCTACGAGCAGTACTTC
J gene: TRBJ2-7
V gene: TRBV6-2/TRBV6-3
D gene: NA
clone size: many

CDR3 protein: CSARNRVASNQPQHF
CDR3 DNA: TGCAGTGCTAGGAACAGGGTGGCAAGCAATCAGCCCCAGCATTTT
J gene: TRBJ1-5
V gene: TRBV20-1
D gene: NA
clone size: few

CDR3 protein: CASSPYVGQSLYEQYF
CDR3 DNA: TGTGCCAGCAGCCCCTACGTGGGACAGTCTCTCTACGAGCAGTACTTC
J gene: TRBJ2-7
V gene: TRBV7-8
D gene: TRBD1
clone size: few

CDR3 protein: CAIRVRHDQPQHF
CDR3 DNA: TGTGCCATCAGGGTCCGGCACGATCAGCCCCAGCATTTT
J gene: TRBJ1-5
V gene: TRBV10-3
D gene: NA
clone size: NA

CDR3 protein: CASSLSLAGINEQFF
CDR3 DNA: TGCGCCAGCAGCCTTTCACTAGCGGGGATCAATGAGCAGTTCTTC
J gene: TRBJ2-1
V gene: TRBV4-3
D gene: TRBD2
clone size: NA

CDR3 protein: CSAPQGVINEQFF
CDR3 DNA: TGCAGTGCTCCCCAGGGAGTCATCAATGAGCAGTTCTTC
J gene: TRBJ2-1
V gene: TRBV20-1
D gene: NA
clone size: NA

CDR3 protein: CASSEPRGGFKYF
CDR3 DNA: TGTGCCAGCAGTGAGCCCCGGGGGGGGTTTAAGTATTTT
J gene: TRBJ2-3
V gene: TRBV2
D gene: TRBD2
clone size: NA

CDR3 protein: CAISGGHQPPGNTIYF
CDR3 DNA: TGTGCCATCAGTGGGGGCCACCAACCCCCTGGAAACACCATATATTTT
J gene: TRBJ1-3
V gene: TRBV10-3
D gene: NA
clone size: many

CDR3 protein: CASSLLGGTGELFF
CDR3 DNA: TGCGCCAGCAGCTTGTTGGGGGGCACCGGGGAGCTGTTTTTT
J gene: TRBJ2-2
V gene: TRBV5-1
D gene: NA
clone size: many

CDR3 protein: CSARDRVNTYNEQFF
CDR3 DNA: TGCAGTGCAAGGGACAGGGTGAATACCTACAATGAGCAGTTCTTC
J gene: TRBJ2-1
V gene: TRBV20-1
D gene: TRBD1
clone size: few

CDR3 protein: CASSIRTPSYLNRDTEAFF
CDR3 DNA: TGTGCCAGTAGTATCCGGACACCTAGTTACCTCAACCGGGACACTGAAGCTTTCTTT
J gene: TRBJ1-1
V gene: TRBV19
D gene: NA
clone size: few

CDR3 protein: CSVDGVSNEQFF
CDR3 DNA: TGCAGCGTTGATGGGGTGAGCAATGAGCAGTTCTTC
J gene: TRBJ2-1
V gene: TRBV29-1
D gene: NA
clone size: few

CDR3 protein: CASSPRHGEYNEQFF
CDR3 DNA: TGTGCCAGCAGCCCCCGACATGGCGAATACAATGAGCAGTTCTTC
J gene: TRBJ2-1
V gene: TRBV9
D gene: NA
clone size: few

CDR3 protein: CASSLRAGVLYEQYF
CDR3 DNA: TGTGCCAGCAGTTTAAGAGCGGGGGTCCTCTACGAGCAGTACTTC
J gene: TRBJ2-7
V gene: TRBV27
D gene: TRBD2
clone size: many